A single sample is the source of the 19 T cell receptor beta chains below, sequenced in a study of identical twins. TCRdb re-called the 5' RACE reads with MiXCR, one entry per CDR3 protein. Among some 570,000 distinct CDR3 sequences, 20% to 25% were seen once, and the ten largest hold 0.48%. These data also featured in a second study, about yellow fever vaccine responses in identical twins.

Input material: CD4+ T cells sorted from blood. Receptors originate from a woman aged 18-35 years in good health.

The rearrangement links TRBV6-5 to TRBJ1-1; perhaps TRBD1 as D (5 bases). This CDR3 is built from 19 residues. Germline V lookup: CDR1 MNHEY, CDR2 SVGAGI. The V end was cut by 0 bases, the J end by 1 base, with 21 bases between. The CDR3 DNA sequence: TGTGCCAGCAGTTACTCGGCCCGGGGACGTGGAGTGAGGAACACTGAAGCTTTCTTT. This translates into CASSYSARGRGVRNTEAFF.

This clonotype has only a few counts. The chain carries TRBV7-6 and TRBJ2-3; perhaps TRBD2 as D (5 bases). This CDR3 is 13 amino acids long. V lost 4 bases and J lost 6, with 11 bases in between. CDR1 and CDR2 (germline): SGHVS, FNYEAQ. The CDR3 region has the DNA TGTGCCAGCAGCTCTAGCTACGGGGATACGCAGTATTTT. Translating it yields CASSSSYGDTQYF.

The rearrangement links TRBV5-1 to TRBJ2-7; TRBD2 might be the D (5 bases). The V and J ends lost 1 base and 3 bases respectively, with 11 bases between them. The CDR3 covers 14 residues. CDR1 SGHRS and CDR2 YFSETQ come from the germline V gene. The CDR3 reads CASSLSTGDYEQYF. For the CDR3, the DNA is TGCGCCAGCAGCTTGTCAACCGGGGACTACGAGCAGTACTTC.

The rearrangement uses TRBV10-3 and TRBJ1-4, with 9 nucleotides matching TRBD1. The junction had 4 bases not matched to a gene; V was cut back by 7 bases and J by 7 bases. In germline, CDR1 is ENHRY, CDR2 SYGVKD. The CDR3 has 13 amino acids. This CDR3 is CAITQGASEKLFF. CDR3 DNA sequence: TGTGCCATCACACAGGGGGCTAGTGAAAAACTGTTTTTT.

This clonotype has just a few counts. The CDR3 protein is CASSPEKSYEQYF. The CDR3 bases are TGTGCCAGCTCACCAGAGAAGTCCTACGAGCAGTACTTC. The rearrangement links TRBV18 to TRBJ2-7; D is unresolved. Germline loops: CDR1 KGHSH, CDR2 LQKENI. V was shortened by 2 bases and J by 1 base, with 6 bases between the two germline ends. The length of the CDR3 is 13 residues.

This clonotype was observed a handful of times. The chain links TRBV7-8 to TRBJ2-5; no reliable D call. Trimming cost V 4 bases and J 7 bases, with 13 bases left between them. Germline loops: CDR1 SGHVS, CDR2 FQNEAQ. The CDR3 has 13 amino acids. The DNA for the CDR3 is TGTGCCAGCAGCTGGGATTATGCTGGGACCCAGTACTTC. Protein product: CASSWDYAGTQYF.

This clonotype was picked up a small number of times. The chain couples TRBV20-1 to TRBJ2-1; 8 nucleotides agree with TRBD2. The trim removed 5 bases at V and 8 bases at J, leaving 8 bases unmatched. This CDR3 spans 13 amino acids. CDR1 is DFQATT, CDR2 SNEGSKA, per germline (reference sequence). CDR3 region: CSAPGLGLDEQFF. Here the CDR3 DNA reads TGCAGTGCTCCGGGACTAGGGCTGGATGAGCAGTTCTTC.

The chain couples TRBV6-1 to TRBJ1-1; D is unresolved. The V end lost 2 bases, the J end lost 5 bases, and 12 bases lay between the germline ends. Germline assignment: CDR1 MNHNS and CDR2 SASEGT. This CDR3 is 14 amino acids long. The CDR3 DNA follows: TGTGCCAGCAGTGAATTGATCCAAGGGACTGAAGCTTTCTTT. Protein sequence: CASSELIQGTEAFF.

This clonotype showed up just a few times. The chain joins TRBV15 to TRBJ1-4; no clear D. The germline gives CDR1 LNHNV, CDR2 YYDKDF (reference sequence). CDR3 length: 15 residues. V lost 8 bases, J lost 4 bases, and 17 bases lay in between. The CDR3 nucleotides read TGTGCCACCGGTCCCTGGCAGGCCGGTAATGAAAAACTGTTTTTT. Translated: CATGPWQAGNEKLFF.

The V and J genes are TRBV4-1 and TRBJ1-5; unclear D gene. V was shortened by 1 base and J by 2 bases, with 9 bases between the two germline ends. This CDR3 is built from 15 residues. Germline V gene lookup returns CDR1 MGHRA and CDR2 YSYEKL. The CDR3 here is CASSQVFGGNQPQHF. The CDR3 DNA reads TGCGCCAGCAGCCAAGTCTTCGGTGGCAATCAGCCCCAGCATTTT.

J is TRBJ2-2 and V is TRBV28, with 11 bases that match TRBD2. This CDR3 spans 17 amino acids. V lost 6 bases to trimming and J lost 4 bases; unmatched junction nucleotides: 10. Germline V gives CDR1 MDHEN, CDR2 SYDVKM. The CDR3 loop is CASRKASGRKGTGELFF. The CDR3 DNA follows: TGTGCCAGCAGGAAGGCTAGCGGGAGGAAGGGCACCGGGGAGCTGTTTTTT.

This clonotype was detected only a few times. The chain joins TRBV10-3 to TRBJ2-3; 8 bases match TRBD2. Per the germline V gene, CDR1 is ENHRY and CDR2 is SYGVKD. The CDR3 is 13 amino acids. With 7 bases clipped from V and 5 bases from J, the junction kept 5 bases outside the gene matches. CDR3 protein: CAIMTGGEDTQYF. In DNA form, the CDR3 reads TGTGCCATCATGACGGGAGGGGAAGATACGCAGTATTTT.

The chain is built from TRBV12-3 or TRBV12-4 and TRBJ1-2, with D possibly being TRBD1 (6 bases). V lost 10 bases, J lost 1 base, and 22 bases lay in between. CDR3 size: 16 residues. This CDR3 reads CAISRPRQALNYGYTF. The CDR3, as DNA: TGTGCCATAAGCAGGCCCCGACAGGCACTTAACTATGGCTACACCTTC.

The J gene is TRBJ1-2, the V gene TRBV12-3 or TRBV12-4, with D unclear. Trimming stripped 1 base from V and 6 bases from J, with 9 bases between. The CDR3 consists of 13 residues. The CDR3 nucleotides are TGTGCCAGCAGTTTAGGGGCAGCCAATGGCTACACCTTC. Protein: CASSLGAANGYTF.

This clonotype appeared a few times. The V call is TRBV7-9, the J call TRBJ2-1, with D possibly called TRBD1 or TRBD2 (5 bases each). The V gene's germline CDR1 is SEHNR and CDR2 FQNEAQ (reference sequence). The ends were cut back, 8 bases at V and 10 bases at J, with 27 bases in the middle. The CDR3 is made up of 16 amino acids. CDR3 in DNA: TGTGCCAGCTTAGAGGGGCAGGCCTCCGTACAAAGGGAGCAGTTCTTC. It specifies CASLEGQASVQREQFF.

In this sample, this clonotype turned up a few times. The chain uses TRBV20-1 and TRBJ2-1, with 7 positions matching TRBD2. CDR1 and CDR2 from the germline V gene are DFQATT and SNEGSKA (reference sequence). The CDR3 extends over 15 amino acids. Germline trimming cut 0 bases from V and 6 bases from J; bases unmatched to any gene: 8. The CDR3 is CSARDGGGRGNEQFF. CDR3 sequence (DNA): TGCAGTGCTAGAGATGGCGGGGGAAGGGGCAATGAGCAGTTCTTC.

This clonotype turned up a few times. The chain has TRBV5-1 and TRBJ2-7; D is unresolved. Germline V gene lookup returns CDR1 SGHRS and CDR2 YFSETQ. This CDR3 is 13 amino acids long. V lost 6 bases, J lost 0 bases, and 10 bases lay in between. The CDR3 DNA is TGCGCCAGCACGATCGGAGCCTCCTACGAGCAGTACTTC. Translating it yields CASTIGASYEQYF. The complete variable domain, with remaining parts taken from reference TRBV5-1 and TRBJ2-7, reads KAGVTQTPRYLIKTRGQQVTLSCSPISGHRSVSWYQQTPGQGLQFLFEYFSETQRNKGNFPGRFSGRQFSNSRSEMNVSTLELGDSALYLCASTIGASYEQYFGPGTRLTVT.

Only a few counts were recorded for this clonotype. V usage is TRBV11-2 and J usage is TRBJ1-2; no reliable D call. The CDR3 covers 15 residues. Per the germline V gene, CDR1 is SGHAT and CDR2 is FQNNGV. V dropped 4 bases and J dropped 3 bases, with 15 bases sitting between them. The chain's CDR3 is CASSSPGLLDYGYTF. As DNA, the CDR3 is TGTGCCAGCAGCTCCCCTGGGCTACTTGACTATGGCTACACCTTC. Full variable domain (missing parts from reference TRBV11-2 and TRBJ1-2): EAGVAQSPRYKIIEKRQSVAFWCNPISGHATLYWYQQILGQGPKLLIQFQNNGVVDDSQLPKDRFSAERLKGVDSTLKIQPAKLEDSAVYLCASSSPGLLDYGYTFGSGTRLTVV.

V gene TRBV28 combines with J gene TRBJ2-7; 9 bases align to TRBD1. This CDR3 comprises 11 residues. Looked up from germline, CDR1 is MDHEN and CDR2 is SYDVKM. CDR3 sequence: CASSSRGQGSV. In DNA form, the CDR3 reads TGTGCCAGCAGTTCAAGGGGACAGGGCTCCGTC.